This passage covers 18 T cell receptor beta chains from one sample sequenced in a study of OX40 agonist ivuxolimab in advanced cancers. TCRdb's table, derived via immunoSEQ multiplex PCR, lists solely in-frame clones and lacks some. The sample includes about 120,000 clones, about 93% of them seen just once. The sample was CD4+ or CD8+ T cells sorted from blood, taken in a trial of the OX40 agonist ivuxolimab. The receptors were gathered from an adult with an advanced solid tumor such as melanoma, head and neck, liver or kidney cancer.

The chain has TRBV27 and TRBJ2-1; 7 bases fit TRBD2. The CDR3 runs 17 residues. V was clipped by 0 bases and J by 8 bases; unmatched bases: 13. Germline V gives CDR1 MNHEY, CDR2 SMNVEV (reference sequence). CDR3: CASSLSVVAGVRDEQFF. DNA for the CDR3: TGTGCCAGCAGTTTATCTGTGGTGGCGGGAGTGAGGGATGAGCAGTTCTTC.

CDR3 residues: CASSLPRSSSYEQYF. The DNA of the CDR3 is TGCGCCAGCAGCTTACCTAGGTCAAGCTCCTACGAGCAGTACTTC. The V and J genes are TRBV5-1 and TRBJ2-7, with no clear D. The germline CDR1 and CDR2 sequences are SGHRS and YFSETQ. The CDR3 has 15 residues. Deletions cut 2 bases from V and 0 bases from J, with 12 bases between.

This chain links TRBV7-2 with TRBJ2-5, with D perhaps TRBD1 (8 bases). V was cut by 5 bases and J by 2 bases, with 12 bases left in between. Germline CDR1 is SGHTA and CDR2 is FQGNSA. This CDR3 comprises 14 residues. CDR3 in DNA: TGTGCCAGCAGCGGACAGGGAGGGCAAGAGACCCAGTACTTC. Residues: CASSGQGGQETQYF.

The chain links TRBV4-2 to TRBJ1-1, with TRBD1 as a possible D gene (5 bases). This CDR3 is 18 amino acids long. Trimming removed 0 bases at V and 4 bases at J, with 21 bases between. Looked up from germline, CDR1 is LGHNA and CDR2 is YNFKEQ. Here the CDR3 reads CASSQDKGSGTARTEAFF. For the CDR3, the DNA is TGTGCCAGCAGCCAAGATAAGGGATCAGGGACGGCGCGCACTGAAGCTTTCTTT.

J is TRBJ1-5 and V is TRBV2; no clear D. V lost 2 bases and J 4 bases, leaving 12 bases between the germline ends. Germline lookup yields CDR1 SNHLY and CDR2 FYNNEI. CDR3 length: 15 residues. The CDR3 sequence is CASSEFSRNNQPQHF. Here the CDR3 DNA reads TGTGCCAGCAGTGAATTTTCTAGGAATAATCAGCCCCAGCATTTT.

The rearrangement joins TRBV11-3 to TRBJ2-5, with TRBD2 identical over 10 bases. The CDR3 runs to 16 residues. Germline trimming cut 1 base from V and 0 bases from J; bases unmatched to any gene: 2. From germline, CDR1 is SGHNT and CDR2 YENEEA. DNA for the CDR3: TGTGCCAGCAGCTTAGGTAGCGGGAGGAACCAAGAGACCCAGTACTTC. This encodes CASSLGSGRNQETQYF.

The chain has TRBV28 and TRBJ1-1; D might be TRBD1 (5 bases). The CDR3 length is 14 residues. V was clipped by 10 bases and J by 1 base, with 16 bases between them. Germline assignment: CDR1 MDHEN and CDR2 SYDVKM. CDR3 coding DNA: TGTGCCATCCTGGGGGGAGGATCGAACACTGAAGCTTTCTTT. Residues: CAILGGGSNTEAFF.

The chain employs TRBV2 and TRBJ1-5; no definite D call. The V gene's germline CDR1 is SNHLY and CDR2 FYNNEI. This CDR3 contains 16 residues. Trimming removed 3 bases at V and 4 bases at J, with 16 bases between. CDR3 DNA: TGTGCCAGCAGTGATGGACGGGGAACTGGGAATCAGCCCCAGCATTTT. Protein product: CASSDGRGTGNQPQHF.

The chain has TRBV19 and TRBJ2-1, with TRBD2 as a possible D gene (5 bases). Trimming cost V 0 bases and J 9 bases, with 12 bases left between them. The CDR3 is made up of 14 amino acids. In germline, CDR1 is LNHDA, CDR2 SQIVND (reference sequence). The CDR3 DNA reads TGTGCCAGTAGTATAGATAGGGAGTCTGGTGAGCAGTTCTTC. This gives the protein CASSIDRESGEQFF.

The chain is built from TRBV29-1 and TRBJ2-3; 7 nucleotides line up with TRBD2. From germline, CDR1 is SQVTM and CDR2 ANQGSEA. The ends lost 1 base at V and 5 bases at J; junction bases unmatched: 6. This CDR3 contains 14 residues. CDR3 DNA sequence: TGCAGCGTTGAAGCCGGCGGGGAGGGAGATACGCAGTATTTT. This gives the protein CSVEAGGEGDTQYF.

The chain couples TRBV5-1 to TRBJ1-2, with D possibly matching TRBD1 (5 bases). CDR3 length equals 16 residues. The germline V and J ends were trimmed by 0 bases and 4 bases, with 16 bases remaining between them. Germline CDR1 reads SGHRS; CDR2 reads YFSETQ. CDR3 in DNA: TGCGCCAGCAGCTTGGCCTACGGGGAGGACATCTATGGCTACACCTTC. Residues: CASSLAYGEDIYGYTF.

This sequence joins TRBV5-1 and TRBJ2-7; TRBD2 matches 11 bases. Germline V gene sequence: CDR1 SGHRS, CDR2 YFSETQ. The V segment lost 5 bases and the J segment 4 bases; nucleotides outside the gene matches: 11. The CDR3 length is 16 residues. The DNA of the CDR3 is TGCGCCAGCAGGAACACCCCTAGCGGGGGGTGGTACGAGCAGTACTTC. Its protein product is CASRNTPSGGWYEQYF.

CDR3 region: CASSLARGLEDTEAFF. In nucleotides, the CDR3 is TGTGCCAGCAGTTTAGCCAGGGGGCTGGAGGATACTGAAGCTTTCTTT. This rearrangement joins TRBV28 to TRBJ1-1, with 8 positions matching TRBD1. This CDR3 has 16 residues. Trimming removed 2 bases from V and 5 bases from J; junction bases left unmatched: 10. The V gene's germline CDR1 is MDHEN and CDR2 SYDVKM.

The rearrangement links TRBV28 to TRBJ2-3, with D unclear. Between the trimmed V and J ends, which lost 5 bases and 1 base, there was a span of 10 bases. Germline loops: CDR1 MDHEN, CDR2 SYDVKM. The CDR3 contains 14 residues. The CDR3 DNA reads as TGTGCCAGCAGTCAGCTCCATGGCACAGATACGCAGTATTTT. This encodes CASSQLHGTDTQYF.

To note about this clone: Relative to the germline gene, one junction end is altered; a read error may explain this. The rearrangement uses TRBV4-1 and TRBJ2-6, with D unclear. There are 17 residues in the CDR3. CDR1 and CDR2 from the germline V gene are MGHRA and YSYEKL. The chain's CDR3 is CASSLARPSAGTNVLTF. The CDR3 coding sequence is TGCGCCAGCAGCCTAGCCCGCCCTTCTGCTGGGACCAACGTCCTGACTTTC.

V and J are TRBV9 and TRBJ2-6; D gene unclear. Germline loops: CDR1 SGDLS, CDR2 YYNGEE. The CDR3 contains 14 residues. V lost 2 bases and J 0 bases, leaving 3 bases between the germline ends. CDR3 amino acids: CASSVDSGANVLTF. As DNA, the CDR3 is TGTGCCAGCAGCGTTGACTCTGGGGCCAACGTCCTGACTTTC.

The V call is TRBV30, the J call TRBJ2-2; possible D gene TRBD1, 6 bases. V was pared by 1 base and J by 6 bases, with 9 bases between. The CDR3 covers 13 residues. In germline, CDR1 is GTSNPN, CDR2 SVGIG (reference sequence). CDR3 amino acids: CAWSAYRAGELFF. The CDR3 bases are TGTGCCTGGAGTGCCTACAGGGCCGGGGAGCTGTTTTTT.

The chain recombines TRBV6-1 with TRBJ1-1; D gene uncertain. Trimming took 8 bases from V and 4 from J, leaving 8 bases between them. Germline V lookup: CDR1 MNHNS, CDR2 SASEGT. The CDR3 sequence is 11 residues long. CDR3 residues: CASGRGTEAFF. The DNA of the CDR3 is TGTGCCAGCGGGAGAGGCACTGAAGCTTTCTTT.